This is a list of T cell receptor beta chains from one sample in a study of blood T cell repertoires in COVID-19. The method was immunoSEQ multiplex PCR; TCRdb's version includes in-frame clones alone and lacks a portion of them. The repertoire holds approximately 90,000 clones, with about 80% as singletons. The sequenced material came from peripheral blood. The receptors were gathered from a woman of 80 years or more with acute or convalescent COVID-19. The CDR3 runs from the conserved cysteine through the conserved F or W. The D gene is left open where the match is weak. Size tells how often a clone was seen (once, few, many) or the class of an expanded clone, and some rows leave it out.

CDR3 DNA: TGTGCCAGTAGTTGGGCAGCCCTAACTAACTATGGCTACACCTTC
CDR3 protein: CASSWAALTNYGYTF
clone size: -
D gene: -
V gene: TRBV19
J gene: TRBJ1-2

CDR3 DNA: TGTGCCAGCAGTTACGGTTGGCAGACAATCGATAACTACGAGCAGTACTTC
CDR3 protein: CASSYGWQTIDNYEQYF
clone size: -
D gene: -
V gene: TRBV6-2/TRBV6-3
J gene: TRBJ2-7

CDR3 DNA: TGTGCCAGCAGCTCACGACAGGCCCCGCATTCACCCCTCCACTTT
CDR3 protein: CASSSRQAPHSPLHF
clone size: -
D gene: -
V gene: TRBV7-8
J gene: TRBJ1-6

CDR3 DNA: TGTGCCAGTAGTATCGCGACAGGGACGGGGGAGCTGTTTTTT
CDR3 protein: CASSIATGTGELFF
clone size: -
D gene: TRBD1
V gene: TRBV19
J gene: TRBJ2-2

CDR3 DNA: TGTGCCAGCAGCTCCGTTGCGGGCCTCCGGGGCAATGAGCAGTTCTTC
CDR3 protein: CASSSVAGLRGNEQFF
clone size: -
D gene: -
V gene: TRBV5-4
J gene: TRBJ2-1

CDR3 DNA: TGCAGCGTTTCTAGCGGGAGCTCCCGTAGCGACGAGCAGTACTTC
CDR3 protein: CSVSSGSSRSDEQYF
clone size: -
D gene: TRBD2
V gene: TRBV29-1
J gene: TRBJ2-7

CDR3 DNA: TGTGCCAGCAGCTTAAGCCGAGCGGGAGGCCGGGCCGAGCAGTACTTC
CDR3 protein: CASSLSRAGGRAEQYF
clone size: once
D gene: TRBD2
V gene: TRBV7-2
J gene: TRBJ2-7

CDR3 DNA: TGTGCCAGTAGACTCGGACTACCCAGCACAGATACGCAGTATTTT
CDR3 protein: CASRLGLPSTDTQYF
clone size: -
D gene: -
V gene: TRBV19
J gene: TRBJ2-3

CDR3 DNA: TGTGCCTGGAGTGTTATCTCAGGGGCCCACTACGAGCAGTACTTC
CDR3 protein: CAWSVISGAHYEQYF
clone size: -
D gene: -
V gene: TRBV30
J gene: TRBJ2-7

CDR3 DNA: TGTGCCACCAGCAGGCGACAGGGGGCCCTAGCGGGACTCTACAATGAGCAGTTCTTC
CDR3 protein: CATSRRQGALAGLYNEQFF
clone size: few
D gene: -
V gene: TRBV15
J gene: TRBJ2-1

CDR3 DNA: TGTGCCAGCTCAACGACCTCCGGGACAGGGGGCCAGAAACTGTTTTTT
CDR3 protein: CASSTTSGTGGQKLFF
clone size: -
D gene: TRBD1
V gene: TRBV18
J gene: TRBJ1-4

CDR3 DNA: TGTGCCAGCAGCGACAGGAATTCACCCCTCCACTTT
CDR3 protein: CASSDRNSPLHF
clone size: few
D gene: -
V gene: TRBV19
J gene: TRBJ1-6

CDR3 DNA: TGTGCCAGCAGCTTGGGGGGAATGAGTGCGAATGAGCAGTTCTTC
CDR3 protein: CASSLGGMSANEQFF
clone size: -
D gene: -
V gene: TRBV11-1
J gene: TRBJ2-1

CDR3 DNA: TGTGCCAGCAGCGGACAGGGAGGAAAGTCGTCACCCCTCCACTTT
CDR3 protein: CASSGQGGKSSPLHF
clone size: -
D gene: TRBD1
V gene: TRBV9
J gene: TRBJ1-6

CDR3 DNA: TGTGCCAGCAGTTACGGTCATCAGGGATATAATTCACCCCTCCACTTT
CDR3 protein: CASSYGHQGYNSPLHF
clone size: -
D gene: -
V gene: TRBV6-5
J gene: TRBJ1-6

CDR3 DNA: TGTGCCATCAGTGAGTCGTACAGCGGGGGAACCTACGAGCAGTACTTC
CDR3 protein: CAISESYSGGTYEQYF
clone size: -
D gene: TRBD2
V gene: TRBV10-3
J gene: TRBJ2-7

CDR3 DNA: TGCGCCAGCAGCCAGACTAGCGGGGGGTCCAATACCTACAATGAGCAGTTCTTC
CDR3 protein: CASSQTSGGSNTYNEQFF
clone size: once
D gene: TRBD2
V gene: TRBV5-1
J gene: TRBJ2-1

CDR3 DNA: TGCGCCAGCAGCCAAACTACGACAGGCCCCTACGAGCAGTACTTC
CDR3 protein: CASSQTTTGPYEQYF
clone size: -
D gene: -
V gene: TRBV4-1
J gene: TRBJ2-7

CDR3 DNA: TGTGCCAGCTCCTCGGACAGGGGCCGGTTCTACGAGCAGTACTTC
CDR3 protein: CASSSDRGRFYEQYF
clone size: -
D gene: TRBD1
V gene: TRBV18
J gene: TRBJ2-7

CDR3 DNA: TGTGCCTGGAGTGTAGGAGGGTATAGCAATCAGCCCCAGCATTTT
CDR3 protein: CAWSVGGYSNQPQHF
clone size: -
D gene: -
V gene: TRBV30
J gene: TRBJ1-5

CDR3 DNA: TGCAGTGCTAGTAACCCTCAGGGGTCCGTCACCTACGAGCAGTACTTC
CDR3 protein: CSASNPQGSVTYEQYF
clone size: -
D gene: -
V gene: TRBV20-1
J gene: TRBJ2-7

CDR3 DNA: TGTGCCAGCAGTTTCAGGGTTGGTTTGTACGGCTACACCTTC
CDR3 protein: CASSFRVGLYGYTF
clone size: -
D gene: -
V gene: TRBV27
J gene: TRBJ1-2

CDR3 DNA: TGTGCCAGCAGTCCTACTTGGGGGGACAATGAGCAGTTCTTC
CDR3 protein: CASSPTWGDNEQFF
clone size: -
D gene: -
V gene: TRBV27
J gene: TRBJ2-1

CDR3 DNA: TGTGCCAGCAGTACCTCCTGGGGACAGGGGGGCAATGAGCAGTTCTTC
CDR3 protein: CASSTSWGQGGNEQFF
clone size: -
D gene: TRBD1
V gene: TRBV27
J gene: TRBJ2-1

CDR3 DNA: TGTGCCAGCAGCCGACAGCAGTACAATGAGCAGTTCTTC
CDR3 protein: CASSRQQYNEQFF
clone size: -
D gene: -
V gene: TRBV7-6
J gene: TRBJ2-1

CDR3 DNA: TGCGCCAGCAGCCAAGATTCTAGCGGGATGAACACCGGGGAGCTGTTTTTT
CDR3 protein: CASSQDSSGMNTGELFF
clone size: few
D gene: TRBD2
V gene: TRBV4-1
J gene: TRBJ2-2

CDR3 DNA: TGTGCCAGCAGCTCTAGCGGGGACCACTCCTACGAGCAGTACTTC
CDR3 protein: CASSSSGDHSYEQYF
clone size: -
D gene: TRBD2
V gene: TRBV11-2
J gene: TRBJ2-7

CDR3 DNA: TGTGCCAGCAGTAGAGCGGGAAACAATGAGCAGTTCTTC
CDR3 protein: CASSRAGNNEQFF
clone size: -
D gene: TRBD2
V gene: TRBV27
J gene: TRBJ2-1